This T cell receptor (beta chain) emerged from a study of shared clonotypes between healthy human individuals. Findings and caveats of the study: The study found lower generation probabilities in non-shared clonotypes than in those shared by all four donors. Clonotype sharing among donors, it was expected, would be affected by sequencing depth. Naive subsets generally exceeded memory subsets in estimated richness.

With respect to this clone: What it binds is unknown.

Assay used: immunoSEQ multiplex PCR; TCRdb lists only in-frame clones, some missing. The sample shows about 2.1 million clones, just over 90% of them seen only once. CD45RO-negative, CCR7-selected cells formed the naive CD8 fraction, which excluded terminally differentiated effector memory CD45RA+ cells. There were no recent acute infections or vaccinations among the donors, who were healthy HIV-negative adults. This CDR3 is built from 13 residues. V gave up 7 bases and J gave up 6 bases, with 15 bases separating them. Germline CDR1 SEHNR, CDR2 FQNEAQ (reference sequence). Sequencing was carried out using naive CD8+ T cells from PBMCs. The chain employs TRBV7-9 and TRBJ1-2; a weak D match, TRBD1 (5 bases). The receptor was isolated from a man younger than 30 in good health. Some clones in this sample may be carry-over from other donors' samples. The chain's CDR3 is CASTPGGGDGYTF. The CDR3 nucleotides read TGTGCCAGCACCCCCGGGGGAGGCGATGGCTACACCTTC.